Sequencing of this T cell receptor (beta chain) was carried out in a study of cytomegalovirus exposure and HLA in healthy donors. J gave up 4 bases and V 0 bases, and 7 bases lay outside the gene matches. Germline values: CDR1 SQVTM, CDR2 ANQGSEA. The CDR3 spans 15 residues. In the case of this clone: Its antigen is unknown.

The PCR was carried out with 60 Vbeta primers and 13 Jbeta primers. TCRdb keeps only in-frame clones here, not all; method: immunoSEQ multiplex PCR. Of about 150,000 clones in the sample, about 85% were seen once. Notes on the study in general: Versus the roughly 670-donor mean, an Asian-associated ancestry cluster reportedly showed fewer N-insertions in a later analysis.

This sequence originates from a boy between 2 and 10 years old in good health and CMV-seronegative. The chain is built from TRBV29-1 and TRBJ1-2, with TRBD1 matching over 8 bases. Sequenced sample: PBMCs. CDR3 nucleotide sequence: TGCAGCGTTGAAGACCCGCCAGGGGGCAGCTATGGCTACACCTTC. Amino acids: CSVEDPPGGSYGYTF.